This TCR beta chain was sequenced in a study of T-cell reconstitution after alpha-beta-depleted transplantation in children. This clonotype has just a few counts. Its target is not known. This CDR3 is built from 15 residues. Trimming cost V 1 base and J 6 bases, with 13 bases left between them. The germline V gene has CDR1 SEHNR and CDR2 FQNEAQ (reference sequence). The study's findings and limits: T-cell counts and diversity at one year post-transplant came mainly from newly produced T cells. Expanded clones from the graft, numbering several hundred, reportedly supplied alpha-beta T cells about two months after transplant. The study traced high day-60 TCRbeta diversity in some patients to surviving recipient T cells and thymic progenitors.

A library of TCRbeta sequences, prepared with unique molecular identifiers, was generated. TCRdb re-derived calls from the PCR reads in MiXCR, one entry per CDR3 protein. The repertoire holds fewer than 550,000 distinct CDR3 sequences, with about an eighth as singletons. The source of this sequence is a female patient between 2 and 10 years old who had a stem cell transplant for aplastic anemia, so the T cells may come from the graft donor. Source: PBMCs, mostly from graft donor cells, taken 180 days after TCRalphabeta/CD19-depleted stem cell transplant. The V call is TRBV7-9, the J call TRBJ2-1; D gene uncertain. CDR3 protein: CASSLGPITPNEQFF. CDR3 nucleotides: TGTGCCAGCAGCTTAGGGCCGATCACACCCAATGAGCAGTTCTTC. The full variable domain, rest sourced from reference TRBV7-9 and TRBJ2-1, is DTGVSQNPRHKITKRGQNVTFRCDPISEHNRLYWYRQTLGQGPEFLTYFQNEAQLEKSRLLSDRFSAERPKGSFSTLEIQRTEQGDSAMYLCASSLGPITPNEQFFGPGTRLTVL.